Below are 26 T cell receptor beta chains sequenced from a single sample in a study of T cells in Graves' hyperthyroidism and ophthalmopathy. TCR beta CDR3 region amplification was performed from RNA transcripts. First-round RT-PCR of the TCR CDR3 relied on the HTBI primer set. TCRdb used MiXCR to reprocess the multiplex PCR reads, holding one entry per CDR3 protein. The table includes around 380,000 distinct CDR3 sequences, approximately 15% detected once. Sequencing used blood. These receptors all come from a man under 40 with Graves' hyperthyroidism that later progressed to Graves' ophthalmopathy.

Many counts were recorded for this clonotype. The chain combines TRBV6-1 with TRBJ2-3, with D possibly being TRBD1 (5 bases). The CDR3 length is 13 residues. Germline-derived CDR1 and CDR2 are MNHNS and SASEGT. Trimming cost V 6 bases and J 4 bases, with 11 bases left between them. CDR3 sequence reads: CASRWGGSDTQYF. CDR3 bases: TGTGCCAGCAGGTGGGGCGGCTCAGATACGCAGTATTTT.

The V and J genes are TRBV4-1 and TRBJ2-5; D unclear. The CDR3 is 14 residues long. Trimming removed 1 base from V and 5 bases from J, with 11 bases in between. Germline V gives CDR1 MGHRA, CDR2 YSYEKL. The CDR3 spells CASSQVQILETQYF. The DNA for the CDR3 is TGCGCCAGCAGCCAAGTTCAAATCCTGGAGACCCAGTACTTC.

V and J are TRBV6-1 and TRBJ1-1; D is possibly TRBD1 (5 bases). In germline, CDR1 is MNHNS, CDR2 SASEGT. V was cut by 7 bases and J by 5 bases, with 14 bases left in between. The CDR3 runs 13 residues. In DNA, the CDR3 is TGTGCCAGCATATACTCGGGGGAGACTGAAGCTTTCTTT. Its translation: CASIYSGETEAFF.

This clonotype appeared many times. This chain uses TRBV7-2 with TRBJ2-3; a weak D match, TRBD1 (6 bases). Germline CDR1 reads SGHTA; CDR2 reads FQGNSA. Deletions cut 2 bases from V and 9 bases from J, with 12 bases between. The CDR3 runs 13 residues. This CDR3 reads CASSLPPGQTQYF. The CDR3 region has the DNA TGTGCCAGCAGCTTACCCCCAGGACAGACGCAGTATTTT.

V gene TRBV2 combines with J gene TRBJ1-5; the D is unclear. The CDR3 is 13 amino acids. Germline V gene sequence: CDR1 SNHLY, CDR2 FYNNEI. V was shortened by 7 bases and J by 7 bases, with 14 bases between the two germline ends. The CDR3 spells CASKPAGGQPQHF. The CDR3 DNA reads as TGTGCCAGCAAACCCGCAGGAGGACAGCCCCAGCATTTT.

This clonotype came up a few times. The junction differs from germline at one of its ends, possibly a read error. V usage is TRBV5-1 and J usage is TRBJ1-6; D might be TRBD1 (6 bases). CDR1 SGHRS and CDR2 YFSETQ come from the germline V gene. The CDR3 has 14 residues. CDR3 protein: CASSYPEGGSPLHF. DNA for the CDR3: TGTGCCAGCAGCTACCCGGAGGGGGGTTCACCCCTCCACTTT.

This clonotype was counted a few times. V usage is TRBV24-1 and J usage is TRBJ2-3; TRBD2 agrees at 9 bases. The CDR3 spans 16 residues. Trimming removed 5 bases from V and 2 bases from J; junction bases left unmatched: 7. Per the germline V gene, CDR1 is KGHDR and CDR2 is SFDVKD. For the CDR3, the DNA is TGTGCCACCAGTGGGCCCAGCGGGGGGCCCACAGATACGCAGTATTTT. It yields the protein CATSGPSGGPTDTQYF.

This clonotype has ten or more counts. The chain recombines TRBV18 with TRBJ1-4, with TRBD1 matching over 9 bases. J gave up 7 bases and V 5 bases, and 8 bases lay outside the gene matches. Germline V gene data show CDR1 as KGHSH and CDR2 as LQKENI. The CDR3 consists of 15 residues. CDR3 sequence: CASSFSGTGREKLFF. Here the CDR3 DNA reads TGTGCCAGCTCATTCTCCGGGACAGGGCGTGAAAAACTGTTTTTT.

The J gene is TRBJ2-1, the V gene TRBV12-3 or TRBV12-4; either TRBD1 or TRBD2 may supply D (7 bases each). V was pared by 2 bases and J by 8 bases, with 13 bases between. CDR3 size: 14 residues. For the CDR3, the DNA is TGTGCCAGCAGTTTACGGGCAGGGGGGGATGAGCAGTTCTTC. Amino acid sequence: CASSLRAGGDEQFF.

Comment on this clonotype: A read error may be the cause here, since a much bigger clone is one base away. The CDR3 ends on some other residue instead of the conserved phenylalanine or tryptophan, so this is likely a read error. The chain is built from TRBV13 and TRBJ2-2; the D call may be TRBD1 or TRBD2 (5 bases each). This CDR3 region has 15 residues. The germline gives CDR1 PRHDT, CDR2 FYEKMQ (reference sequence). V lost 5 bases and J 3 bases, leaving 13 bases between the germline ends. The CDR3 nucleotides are TGTGCCAGCAGCCAAGAGGGGCGGGACACCGGGGAGCTGTTTTAT. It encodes CASSQEGRDTGELFY.

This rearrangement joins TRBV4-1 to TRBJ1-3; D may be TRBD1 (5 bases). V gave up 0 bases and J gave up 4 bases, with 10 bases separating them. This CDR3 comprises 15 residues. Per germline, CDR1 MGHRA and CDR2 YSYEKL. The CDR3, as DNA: TGCGCCAGCAGCCAAGAGGGACTGTTGGGAAACACCATATATTTT. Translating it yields CASSQEGLLGNTIYF.

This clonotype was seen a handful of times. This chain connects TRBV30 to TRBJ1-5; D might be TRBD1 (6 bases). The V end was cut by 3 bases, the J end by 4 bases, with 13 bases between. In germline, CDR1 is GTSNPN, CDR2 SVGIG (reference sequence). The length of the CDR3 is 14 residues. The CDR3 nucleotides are TGTGCCTGGAGCATGGGGACAACTAATCAGCCCCAGCATTTT. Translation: CAWSMGTTNQPQHF. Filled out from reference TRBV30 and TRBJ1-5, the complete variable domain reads SQTIHQWPATLVQPVGSPLSLECTVEGTSNPNLYWYRQAAGRGLQLLFYSVGIGQISSEVPQNLSASRPQDRQFILSSKKLLLSDSGFYLCAWSMGTTNQPQHFGDGTRLSIL.

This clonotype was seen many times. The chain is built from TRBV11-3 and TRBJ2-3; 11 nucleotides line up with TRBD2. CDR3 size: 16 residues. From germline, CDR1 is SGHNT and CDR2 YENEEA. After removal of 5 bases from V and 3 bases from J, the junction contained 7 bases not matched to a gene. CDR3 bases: TGTGCCAGCAGCCCCCGAGGACTAGCGGGTACAGATACGCAGTATTTT. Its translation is CASSPRGLAGTDTQYF. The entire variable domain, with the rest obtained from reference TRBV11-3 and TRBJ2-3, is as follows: EAGVVQSPRYKIIEKKQPVAFWCNPISGHNTLYWYLQNLGQGPELLIRYENEEAVDDSQLPKDRFSAERLKGVDSTLKIQPAELGDSAVYLCASSPRGLAGTDTQYFGPGTRLTVL.

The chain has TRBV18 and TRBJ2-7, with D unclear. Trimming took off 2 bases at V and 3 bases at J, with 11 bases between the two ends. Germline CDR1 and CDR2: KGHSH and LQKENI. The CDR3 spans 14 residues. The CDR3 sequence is CASSPSKEIYEQYF. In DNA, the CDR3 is TGTGCCAGCTCACCATCGAAGGAGATCTACGAGCAGTACTTC.

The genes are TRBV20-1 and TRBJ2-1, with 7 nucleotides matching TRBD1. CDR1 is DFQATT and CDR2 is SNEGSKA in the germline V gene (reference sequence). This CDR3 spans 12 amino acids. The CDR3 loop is CLGQRNDNEQFF. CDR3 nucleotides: TGCCTGGGACAGAGAAATGACAATGAGCAGTTCTTC.

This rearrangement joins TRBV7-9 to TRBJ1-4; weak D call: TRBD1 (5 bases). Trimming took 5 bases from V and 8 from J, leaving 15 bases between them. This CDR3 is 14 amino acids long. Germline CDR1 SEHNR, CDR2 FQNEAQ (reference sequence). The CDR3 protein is CASSHGGEWEKLFF. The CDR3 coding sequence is TGTGCCAGCAGCCACGGGGGAGAATGGGAAAAACTGTTTTTT.

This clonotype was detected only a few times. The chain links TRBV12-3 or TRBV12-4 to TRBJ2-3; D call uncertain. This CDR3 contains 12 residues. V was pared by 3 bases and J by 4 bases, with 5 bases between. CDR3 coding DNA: TGTGCCAGCAGTTTCATCCCAGATACGCAGTATTTT. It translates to CASSFIPDTQYF.

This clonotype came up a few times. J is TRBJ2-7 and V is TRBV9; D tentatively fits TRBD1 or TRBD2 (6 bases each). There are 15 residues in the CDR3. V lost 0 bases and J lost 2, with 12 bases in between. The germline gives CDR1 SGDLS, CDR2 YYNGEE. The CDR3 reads CASSVGRDNTYEQYF. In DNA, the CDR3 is TGTGCCAGCAGCGTAGGGCGGGACAATACCTACGAGCAGTACTTC. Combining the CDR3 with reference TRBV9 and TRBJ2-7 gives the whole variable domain DSGVTQTPKHLITATGQRVTLRCSPRSGDLSVYWYQQSLDQGLQFLIQYYNGEERAKGNILERFSAQQFPDLHSELNLSSLELGDSALYFCASSVGRDNTYEQYFGPGTRLTVT.

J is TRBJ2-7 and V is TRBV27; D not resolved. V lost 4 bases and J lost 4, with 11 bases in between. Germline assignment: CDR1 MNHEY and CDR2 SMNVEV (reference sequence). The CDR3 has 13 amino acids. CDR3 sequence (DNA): TGTGCCAGCAGTTCCCCTCAGCTGTACGAGCAGTACTTC. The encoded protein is CASSSPQLYEQYF.

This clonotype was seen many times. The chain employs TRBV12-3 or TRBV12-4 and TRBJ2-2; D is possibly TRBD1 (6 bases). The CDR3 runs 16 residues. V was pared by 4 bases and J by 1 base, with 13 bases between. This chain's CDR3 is CASSSSGHLNTGELFF. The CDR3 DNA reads TGTGCCAGCAGTTCCTCGGGACACCTGAACACCGGGGAGCTGTTTTTT.

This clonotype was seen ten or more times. In nucleotides, the CDR3 is TGTGCCAGCAGCCAAGGCAGGGACACTGAAGCTTTCTTT. Protein product: CASSQGRDTEAFF. This chain uses TRBV3-1 with TRBJ1-1; maybe TRBD1 (5 bases). The CDR3 sequence is 13 residues long. Germline assignment: CDR1 LGHDT and CDR2 YNNKEL (reference sequence). The V end lost 1 base, the J end lost 3 bases, and 6 bases lay between the germline ends.

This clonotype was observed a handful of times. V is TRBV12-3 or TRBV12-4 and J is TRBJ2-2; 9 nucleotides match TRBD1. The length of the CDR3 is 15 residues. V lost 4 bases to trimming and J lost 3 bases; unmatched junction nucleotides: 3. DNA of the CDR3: TGTGCCAGCAGTTGGACAGGGGTCGACACCGGGGAGCTGTTTTTT. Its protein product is CASSWTGVDTGELFF.

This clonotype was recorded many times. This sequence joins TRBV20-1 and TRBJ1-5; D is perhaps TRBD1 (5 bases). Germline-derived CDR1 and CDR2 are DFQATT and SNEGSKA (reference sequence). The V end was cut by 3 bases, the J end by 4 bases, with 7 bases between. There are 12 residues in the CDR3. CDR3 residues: CSASPGNQPQHF. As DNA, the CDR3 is TGCAGTGCTAGTCCAGGGAATCAGCCCCAGCATTTT.

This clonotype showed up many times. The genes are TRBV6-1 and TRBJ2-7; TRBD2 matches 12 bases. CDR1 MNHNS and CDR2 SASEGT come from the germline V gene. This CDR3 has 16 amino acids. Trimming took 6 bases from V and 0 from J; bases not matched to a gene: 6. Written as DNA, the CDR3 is TGTGCCAGCAGGAAGACTAGCGGGGGTCCCTCCTACGAGCAGTACTTC. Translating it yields CASRKTSGGPSYEQYF.

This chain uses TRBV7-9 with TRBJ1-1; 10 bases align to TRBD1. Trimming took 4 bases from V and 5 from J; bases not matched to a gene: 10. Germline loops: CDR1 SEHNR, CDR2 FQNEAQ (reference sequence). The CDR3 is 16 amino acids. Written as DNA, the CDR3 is TGTGCCAGCAGCTCTCGGGACAGGGGTGTAGGGACTGAAGCTTTCTTT. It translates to CASSSRDRGVGTEAFF.

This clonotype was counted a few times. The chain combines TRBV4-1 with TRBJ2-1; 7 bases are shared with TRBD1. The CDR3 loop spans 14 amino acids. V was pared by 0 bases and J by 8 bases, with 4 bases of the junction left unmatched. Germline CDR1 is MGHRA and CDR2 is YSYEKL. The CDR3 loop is CASSQDRGIDEQFF. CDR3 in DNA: TGCGCCAGCAGCCAAGACAGGGGGATCGATGAGCAGTTCTTC.